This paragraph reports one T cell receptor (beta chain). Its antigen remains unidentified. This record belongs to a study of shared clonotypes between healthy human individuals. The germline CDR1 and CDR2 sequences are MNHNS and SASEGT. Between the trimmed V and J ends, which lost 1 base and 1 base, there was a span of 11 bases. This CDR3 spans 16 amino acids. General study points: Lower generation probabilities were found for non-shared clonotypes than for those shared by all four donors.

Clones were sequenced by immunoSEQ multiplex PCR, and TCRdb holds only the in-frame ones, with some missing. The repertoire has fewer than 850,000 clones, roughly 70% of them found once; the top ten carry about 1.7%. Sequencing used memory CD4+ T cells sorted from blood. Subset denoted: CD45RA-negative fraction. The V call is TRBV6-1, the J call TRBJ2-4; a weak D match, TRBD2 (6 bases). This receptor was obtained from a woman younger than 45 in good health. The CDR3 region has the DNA TGTGCCAGCAGTGAAGTTGGGGGGAGGGCCAAAAACATTCAGTACTTC. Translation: CASSEVGGRAKNIQYF.